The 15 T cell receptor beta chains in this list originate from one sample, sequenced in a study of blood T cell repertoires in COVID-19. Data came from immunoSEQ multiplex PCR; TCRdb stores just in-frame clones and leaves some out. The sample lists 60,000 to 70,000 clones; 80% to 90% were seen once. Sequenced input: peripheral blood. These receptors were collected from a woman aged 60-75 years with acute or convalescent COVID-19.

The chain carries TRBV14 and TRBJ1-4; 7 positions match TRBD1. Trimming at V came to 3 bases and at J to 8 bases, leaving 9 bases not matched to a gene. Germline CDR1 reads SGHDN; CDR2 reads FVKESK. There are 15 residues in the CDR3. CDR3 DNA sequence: TGTGCCAGCAGCCACCTTCGACAGGGTCAGGAAAAACTGTTTTTT. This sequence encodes CASSHLRQGQEKLFF.

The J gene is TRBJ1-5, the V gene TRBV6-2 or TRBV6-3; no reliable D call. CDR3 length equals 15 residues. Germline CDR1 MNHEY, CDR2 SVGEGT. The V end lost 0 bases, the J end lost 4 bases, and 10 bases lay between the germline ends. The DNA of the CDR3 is TGTGCCAGCAGTTACTCGAGGGTCAGGAATCAGCCCCAGCATTTT. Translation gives CASSYSRVRNQPQHF.

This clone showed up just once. The CDR3 coding sequence is TGTGCCATCAGTGAACTCGTCTACGAGCAGTACTTC. It codes for CAISELVYEQYF. This sequence joins TRBV10-3 and TRBJ2-7; D not resolved. The CDR3 is 12 amino acids. V was pared by 3 bases and J by 3 bases, with 6 bases between. CDR1 is ENHRY, CDR2 SYGVKD, per germline.

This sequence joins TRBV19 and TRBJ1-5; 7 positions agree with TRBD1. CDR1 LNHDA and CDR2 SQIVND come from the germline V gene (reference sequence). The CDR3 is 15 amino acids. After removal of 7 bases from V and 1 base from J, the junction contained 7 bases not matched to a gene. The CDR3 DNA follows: TGTGCCAGTATTCCGACAGGGACCAGCAATCAGCCCCAGCATTTT. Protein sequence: CASIPTGTSNQPQHF.

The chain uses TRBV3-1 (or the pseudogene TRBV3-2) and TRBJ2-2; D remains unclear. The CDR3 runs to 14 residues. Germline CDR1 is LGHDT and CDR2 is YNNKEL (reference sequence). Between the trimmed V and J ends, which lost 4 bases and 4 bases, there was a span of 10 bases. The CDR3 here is CASSLSRFTGELFF. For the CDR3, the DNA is TGTGCCAGCAGCCTATCGAGATTCACCGGGGAGCTGTTTTTT.

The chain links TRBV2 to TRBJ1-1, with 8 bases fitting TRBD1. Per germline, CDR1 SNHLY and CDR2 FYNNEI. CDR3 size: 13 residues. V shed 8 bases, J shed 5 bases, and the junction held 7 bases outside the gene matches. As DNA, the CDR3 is TGTGCCAGCGCCGGACAGGGAGGGACTGAAGCTTTCTTT. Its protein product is CASAGQGGTEAFF.

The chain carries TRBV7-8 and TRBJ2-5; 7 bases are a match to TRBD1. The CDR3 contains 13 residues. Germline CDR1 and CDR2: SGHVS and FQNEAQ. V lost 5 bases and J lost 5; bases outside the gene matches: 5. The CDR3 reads CASSRDRAETQYF. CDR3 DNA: TGTGCCAGCAGCCGTGACAGGGCGGAGACCCAGTACTTC.

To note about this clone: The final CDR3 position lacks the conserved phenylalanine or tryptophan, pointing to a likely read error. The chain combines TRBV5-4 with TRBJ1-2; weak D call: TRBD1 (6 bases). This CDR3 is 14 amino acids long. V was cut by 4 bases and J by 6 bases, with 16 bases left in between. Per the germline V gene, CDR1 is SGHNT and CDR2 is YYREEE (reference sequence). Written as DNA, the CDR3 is TGTGCCAGCAGCCCACCGTACAGGGCGGATGGCTACACCCTC. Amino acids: CASSPPYRADGYTL.

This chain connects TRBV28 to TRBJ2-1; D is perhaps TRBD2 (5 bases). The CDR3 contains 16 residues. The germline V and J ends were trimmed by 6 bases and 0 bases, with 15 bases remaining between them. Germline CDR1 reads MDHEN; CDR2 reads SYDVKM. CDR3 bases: TGTGCCAGCAGCCCGGGATCCCGGGGCTCCTACAATGAGCAGTTCTTC. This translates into CASSPGSRGSYNEQFF.

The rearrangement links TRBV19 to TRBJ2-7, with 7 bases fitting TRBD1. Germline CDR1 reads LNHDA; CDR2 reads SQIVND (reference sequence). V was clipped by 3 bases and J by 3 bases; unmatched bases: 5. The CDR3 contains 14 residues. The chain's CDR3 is CASSIGQGVYEQYF. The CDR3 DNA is TGTGCCAGTAGTATCGGCCAGGGGGTCTACGAGCAGTACTTC.

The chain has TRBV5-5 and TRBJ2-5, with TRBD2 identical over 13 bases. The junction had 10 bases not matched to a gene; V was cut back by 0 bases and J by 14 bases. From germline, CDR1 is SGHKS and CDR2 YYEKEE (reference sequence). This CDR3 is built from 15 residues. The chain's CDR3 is CASSLVVTSGGVVYF. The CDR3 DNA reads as TGTGCCAGCAGCTTGGTGGTTACTAGCGGGGGGGTTGTATACTTC.

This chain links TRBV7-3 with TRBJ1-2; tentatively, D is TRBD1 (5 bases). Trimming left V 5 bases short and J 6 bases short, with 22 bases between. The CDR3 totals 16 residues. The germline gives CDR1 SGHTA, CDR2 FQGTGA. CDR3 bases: TGTGCCAGCAGCGCGGAAGCAGGGATTGGTTTACATGGCTACACCTTC. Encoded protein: CASSAEAGIGLHGYTF. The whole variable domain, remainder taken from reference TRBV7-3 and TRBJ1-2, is GAGVSQTPSNKVTEKGKYVELRCDPISGHTALYWYRQSLGQGPEFLIYFQGTGAADDSGLPNDRFFAVRPEGSVSTLKIQRTERGDSAVYLCASSAEAGIGLHGYTFGSGTRLTVV.

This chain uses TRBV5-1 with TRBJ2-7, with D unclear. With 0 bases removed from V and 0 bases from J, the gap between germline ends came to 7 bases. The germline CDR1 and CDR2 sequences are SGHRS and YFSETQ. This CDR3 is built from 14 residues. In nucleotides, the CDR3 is TGCGCCAGCAGCTTGGTATCAGACTCCTACGAGCAGTACTTC. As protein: CASSLVSDSYEQYF. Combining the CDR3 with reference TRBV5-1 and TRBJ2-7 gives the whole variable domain KAGVTQTPRYLIKTRGQQVTLSCSPISGHRSVSWYQQTPGQGLQFLFEYFSETQRNKGNFPGRFSGRQFSNSRSEMNVSTLELGDSALYLCASSLVSDSYEQYFGPGTRLTVT.

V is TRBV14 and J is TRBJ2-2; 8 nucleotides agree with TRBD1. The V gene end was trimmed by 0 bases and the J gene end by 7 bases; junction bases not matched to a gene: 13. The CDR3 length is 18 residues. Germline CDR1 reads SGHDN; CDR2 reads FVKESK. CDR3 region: CASSQDRRTGYEGGELFF. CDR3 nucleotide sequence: TGTGCCAGCAGCCAAGACCGTCGGACAGGGTACGAAGGCGGGGAGCTGTTTTTT. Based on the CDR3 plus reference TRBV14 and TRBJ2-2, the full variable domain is EAGVTQFPSHSVIEKGQTVTLRCDPISGHDNLYWYRRVMGKEIKFLLHFVKESKQDESGMPNNRFLAERTGGTYSTLKVQPAELEDSGVYFCASSQDRRTGYEGGELFFGEGSRLTVL.

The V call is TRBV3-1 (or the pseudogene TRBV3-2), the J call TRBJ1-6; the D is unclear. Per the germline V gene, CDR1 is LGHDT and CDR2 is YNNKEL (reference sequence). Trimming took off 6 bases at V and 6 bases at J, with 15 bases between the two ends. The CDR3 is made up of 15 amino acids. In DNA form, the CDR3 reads TGTGCCAGCAGAAAGACAAGTGGCTTTAATTCACCCCTCCACTTT. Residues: CASRKTSGFNSPLHF.